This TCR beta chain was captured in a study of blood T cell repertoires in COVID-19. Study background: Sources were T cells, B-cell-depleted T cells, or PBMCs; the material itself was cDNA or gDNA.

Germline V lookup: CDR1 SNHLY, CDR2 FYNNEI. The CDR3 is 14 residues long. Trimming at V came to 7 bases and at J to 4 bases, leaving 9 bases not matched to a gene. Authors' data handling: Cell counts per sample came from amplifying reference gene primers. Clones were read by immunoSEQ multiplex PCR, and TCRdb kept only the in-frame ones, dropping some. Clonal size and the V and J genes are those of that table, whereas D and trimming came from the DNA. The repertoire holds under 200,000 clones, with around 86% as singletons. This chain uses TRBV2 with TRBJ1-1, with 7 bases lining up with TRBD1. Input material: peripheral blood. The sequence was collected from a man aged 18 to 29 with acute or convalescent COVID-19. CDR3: CASMVTGLRTEAFF. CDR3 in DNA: TGTGCCAGCATGGTGACAGGGCTTCGCACTGAAGCTTTCTTT.